This TCR beta chain was recorded in a study of T-cell reconstitution after alpha-beta-depleted transplantation in children. V lost 5 bases and J lost 2; bases outside the gene matches: 8. The CDR3 has 17 amino acids. From germline, CDR1 is MNHNS and CDR2 SASEGT. A TCRbeta library incorporating unique molecular identifiers was prepared. From the PCR reads, TCRdb called clonotypes with MiXCR, one entry per CDR3 protein. The sample consists of 800,000 to 1,000,000 distinct CDR3 sequences, around 30% of them appearing once. Specimen: PBMCs, mostly from graft donor cells, collected 360 days after TCRalphabeta/CD19-depleted stem cell transplant. The rearrangement joins TRBV6-1 to TRBJ2-3, with 12 positions matching TRBD2. The source is a boy younger than two who had a stem cell transplant for SCID, so the T cells may come from the graft donor. The CDR3 DNA reads as TGTGCCAGCAGTCCTGGACTAGCGGGGACCCCCACAGATACGCAGTATTTT. This translates into CASSPGLAGTPTDTQYF.